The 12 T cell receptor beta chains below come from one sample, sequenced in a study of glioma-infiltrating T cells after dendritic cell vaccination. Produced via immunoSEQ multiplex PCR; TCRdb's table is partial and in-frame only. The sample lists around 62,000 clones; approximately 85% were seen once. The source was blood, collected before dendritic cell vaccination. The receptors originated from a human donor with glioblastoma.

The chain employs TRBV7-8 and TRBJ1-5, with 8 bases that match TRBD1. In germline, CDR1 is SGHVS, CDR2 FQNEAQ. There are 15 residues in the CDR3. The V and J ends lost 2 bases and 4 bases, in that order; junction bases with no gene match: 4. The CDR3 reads CASSLRQGTNQPQHF. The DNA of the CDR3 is TGTGCCAGCAGCTTAAGACAGGGGACGAATCAGCCCCAGCATTTT.

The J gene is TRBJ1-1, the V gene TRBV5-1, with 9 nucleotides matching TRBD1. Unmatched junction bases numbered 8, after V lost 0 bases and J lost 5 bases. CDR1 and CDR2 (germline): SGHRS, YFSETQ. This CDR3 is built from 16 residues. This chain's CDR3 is CASSLEGTGINTEAFF. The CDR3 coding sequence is TGCGCCAGCAGCTTGGAAGGGACAGGGATCAATACTGAAGCTTTCTTT.

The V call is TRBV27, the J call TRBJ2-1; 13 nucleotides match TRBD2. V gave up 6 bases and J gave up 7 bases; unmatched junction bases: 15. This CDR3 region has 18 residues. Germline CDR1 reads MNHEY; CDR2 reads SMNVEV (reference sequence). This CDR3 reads CASSRTSGGAILGNEQFF. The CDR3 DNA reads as TGTGCCAGCAGCCGTACTAGCGGGGGGGCCATTTTGGGAAATGAGCAGTTCTTC.

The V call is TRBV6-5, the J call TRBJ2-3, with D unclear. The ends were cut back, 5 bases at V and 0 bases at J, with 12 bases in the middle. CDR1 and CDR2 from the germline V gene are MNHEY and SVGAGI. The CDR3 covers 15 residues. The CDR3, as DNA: TGTGCCAGCAGTGCCGCCGAGGATAGCACAGATACGCAGTATTTT. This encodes CASSAAEDSTDTQYF.

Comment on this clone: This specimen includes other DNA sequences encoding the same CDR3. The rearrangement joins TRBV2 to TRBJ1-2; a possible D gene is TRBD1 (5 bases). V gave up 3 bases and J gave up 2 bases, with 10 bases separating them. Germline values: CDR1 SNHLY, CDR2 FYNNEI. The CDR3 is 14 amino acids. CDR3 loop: CASSENRGNYGYTF. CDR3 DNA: TGTGCCAGCAGTGAGAACCGGGGGAACTATGGCTACACCTTC.

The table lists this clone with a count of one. The CDR3 bases are TGCGCCAGCAGCCCGGACACCCGCTATGGCTACACCTTC. It encodes CASSPDTRYGYTF. V and J are TRBV5-1 and TRBJ1-2, with D possibly TRBD1 on 5 matching bases. This CDR3 contains 13 residues. The V and J ends lost 4 bases and 4 bases respectively, with 11 bases between them. Germline CDR1 SGHRS, CDR2 YFSETQ.

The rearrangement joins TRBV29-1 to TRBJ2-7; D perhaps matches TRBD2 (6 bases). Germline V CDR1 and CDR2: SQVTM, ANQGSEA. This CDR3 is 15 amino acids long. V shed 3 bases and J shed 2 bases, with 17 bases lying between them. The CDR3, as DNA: TGCAGCGTTGACGCCGGGACGTCGGGAGCCTACGAGCAGTACTTC. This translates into CSVDAGTSGAYEQYF.

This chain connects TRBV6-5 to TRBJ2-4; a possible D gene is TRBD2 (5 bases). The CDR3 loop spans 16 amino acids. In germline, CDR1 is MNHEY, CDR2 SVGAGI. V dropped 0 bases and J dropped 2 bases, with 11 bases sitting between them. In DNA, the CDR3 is TGTGCCAGCAGTTACTCGACCCCGGGGACCAAAAACATTCAGTACTTC. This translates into CASSYSTPGTKNIQYF.

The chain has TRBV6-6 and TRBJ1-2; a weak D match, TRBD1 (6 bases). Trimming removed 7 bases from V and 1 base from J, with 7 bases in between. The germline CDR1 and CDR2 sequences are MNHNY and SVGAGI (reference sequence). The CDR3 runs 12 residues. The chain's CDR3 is CASNRVNYGYTF. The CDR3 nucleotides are TGTGCCAGCAACAGGGTTAACTATGGCTACACCTTC.

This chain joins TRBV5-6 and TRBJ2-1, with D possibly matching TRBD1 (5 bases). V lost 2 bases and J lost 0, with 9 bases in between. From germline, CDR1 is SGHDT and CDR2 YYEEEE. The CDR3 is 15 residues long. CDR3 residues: CASSLRGGSYNEQFF. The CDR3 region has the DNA TGTGCCAGCAGCTTAAGGGGTGGCTCCTACAATGAGCAGTTCTTC.

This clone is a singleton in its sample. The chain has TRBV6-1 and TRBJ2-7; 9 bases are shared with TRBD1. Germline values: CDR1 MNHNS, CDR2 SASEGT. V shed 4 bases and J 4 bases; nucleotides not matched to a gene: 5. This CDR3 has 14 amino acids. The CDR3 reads CASSAAGTGYEQYF. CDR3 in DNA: TGTGCCAGCAGTGCCGCCGGGACAGGGTACGAGCAGTACTTC.

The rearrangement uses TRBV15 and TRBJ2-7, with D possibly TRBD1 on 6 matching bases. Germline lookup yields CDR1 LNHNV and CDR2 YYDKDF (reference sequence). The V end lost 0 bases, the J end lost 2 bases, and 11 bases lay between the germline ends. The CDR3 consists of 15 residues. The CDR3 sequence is CATSRELGATYEQYF. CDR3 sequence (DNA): TGTGCCACCAGCAGAGAGTTGGGGGCAACCTACGAGCAGTACTTC.